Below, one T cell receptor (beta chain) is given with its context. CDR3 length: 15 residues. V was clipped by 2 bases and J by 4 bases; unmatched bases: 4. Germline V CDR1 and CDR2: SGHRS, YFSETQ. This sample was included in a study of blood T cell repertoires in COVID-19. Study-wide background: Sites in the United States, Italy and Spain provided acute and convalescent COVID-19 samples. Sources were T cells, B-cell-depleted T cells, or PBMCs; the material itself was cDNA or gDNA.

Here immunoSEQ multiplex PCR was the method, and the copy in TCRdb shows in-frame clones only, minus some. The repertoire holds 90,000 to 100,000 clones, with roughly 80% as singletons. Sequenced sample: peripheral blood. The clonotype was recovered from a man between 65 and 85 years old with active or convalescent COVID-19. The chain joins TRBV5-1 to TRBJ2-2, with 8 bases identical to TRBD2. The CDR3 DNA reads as TGCGCCAGCAGCTTTGCGGGGGGAACCACCGGGGAGCTGTTTTTT. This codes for CASSFAGGTTGELFF.